One and the same sample provided the 14 T cell receptor beta chains below, sequenced in a study of early T cells in non-severe SARS-CoV-2 infection. TCRdb reanalysed the 5' RACE reads using MiXCR and keeps one entry per CDR3 protein. The table has around 56,000 distinct CDR3 sequences, roughly 7.6% seen once; the top ten hold over 9.5%. This sample comprised whole blood, obtained at baseline. The receptors were sampled from an adult who was a healthcare worker with PCR-confirmed SARS-CoV-2 infection or an uninfected control (not recorded which).

This clonotype was counted a few times. CDR3 in amino acids: CASRITGGSGYGYTF. In DNA form, the CDR3 reads TGTGCCAGCAGGATCACAGGGGGCAGTGGCTATGGCTACACCTTC. The V call is TRBV28, the J call TRBJ1-2, with TRBD1 matching 9 bases. The CDR3 has 15 residues. The germline CDR1 and CDR2 sequences are MDHEN and SYDVKM. The trim removed 6 bases at V and 4 bases at J, leaving 9 bases unmatched.

This clonotype has just a few counts. The rearrangement joins TRBV7-9 to TRBJ2-5; D gene unclear. CDR3 size: 14 residues. Germline assignment: CDR1 SEHNR and CDR2 FQNEAQ (reference sequence). Trimming took off 5 bases at V and 5 bases at J, with 15 bases between the two ends. DNA of the CDR3: TGTGCCAGCAGCCCGCTGTCAGTTGGGGAGACCCAGTACTTC. Translated: CASSPLSVGETQYF.

This sequence joins TRBV6-2 or TRBV6-3 and TRBJ2-3, with a possible D match to TRBD2 (6 bases). The CDR3 has 16 amino acids. V gave up 0 bases and J gave up 2 bases, with 12 bases separating them. Germline V gene sequence: CDR1 MNHEY, CDR2 SVGEGT. CDR3 DNA sequence: TGTGCCAGCAGTTACTCGGGGCGGGGCGTCACAGATACGCAGTATTTT. Translated, it gives CASSYSGRGVTDTQYF.

This clonotype occurred many times. The V call is TRBV7-9, the J call TRBJ2-7; TRBD2 matches at 13 bases. From germline, CDR1 is SEHNR and CDR2 FQNEAQ (reference sequence). V lost 5 bases and J lost 2; bases outside the gene matches: 3. CDR3 length: 15 amino acids. The CDR3 protein is CASSRTSGSAYEQYF. CDR3 sequence (DNA): TGTGCCAGCAGCCGGACTAGCGGGAGTGCCTACGAGCAGTACTTC.

This clonotype was detected ten times or more. The genes are TRBV28 and TRBJ2-7; 7 bases map to TRBD1. V lost 7 bases and J lost 1; bases outside the gene matches: 4. CDR1 is MDHEN, CDR2 SYDVKM, per germline. The CDR3 loop spans 13 amino acids. The CDR3 loop is CASNKQGSYEQYF. The CDR3 bases are TGTGCCAGCAATAAACAGGGGTCCTACGAGCAGTACTTC.

This clonotype was recorded many times. V usage is TRBV7-9 and J usage is TRBJ1-6; D possibly corresponds to TRBD1 (5 bases). This CDR3 comprises 15 residues. Germline-derived CDR1 and CDR2 are SEHNR and FQNEAQ (reference sequence). V lost 1 base, J lost 7 bases, and 11 bases lay in between. The CDR3: CASSLVTGGNSPLHF. CDR3 nucleotide sequence: TGTGCCAGCAGCTTAGTAACAGGTGGAAATTCACCCCTCCACTTT.

The V call is TRBV5-1, the J call TRBJ2-1, with 7 bases identical to TRBD2. V trimming: 0 bases; J trimming: 8 bases; junction bases outside the gene matches: 11. The CDR3 has 16 residues. Germline V gene sequence: CDR1 SGHRS, CDR2 YFSETQ. The CDR3 DNA reads TGCGCCAGCAGCTTGGCCCTGGGACTACAATCCCATGAGCAGTTCTTC. Encoded protein: CASSLALGLQSHEQFF.

In this sample, this clonotype turned up many times. The chain has TRBV12-3 or TRBV12-4 and TRBJ2-7, with D perhaps TRBD2 (6 bases). The ends were cut back, 3 bases at V and 4 bases at J, with 13 bases in the middle. The CDR3 is 14 amino acids. CDR3 nucleotide sequence: TGTGCCAGCAGTTTTACAGGACTAATTTACGAGCAGTACTTC. Protein product: CASSFTGLIYEQYF.

The table lists this clonotype with a few counts. J is TRBJ2-7 and V is TRBV28; TRBD2 aligns across 11 bases. Germline CDR1 and CDR2: MDHEN and SYDVKM. J was trimmed by 0 bases and V by 6 bases; bases with no gene match: 1. This CDR3 has 14 residues. DNA for the CDR3: TGTGCCAGCAGGACTAGCGGGACCTCCTACGAGCAGTACTTC. It codes for CASRTSGTSYEQYF.

The chain has TRBV18 and TRBJ2-7; D is undetermined. The CDR3 has 12 residues. The germline CDR1 and CDR2 sequences are KGHSH and LQKENI. V was pared by 3 bases and J by 5 bases, with 8 bases between. Here the CDR3 reads CASSPRRDEQYF. The DNA of the CDR3 is TGTGCCAGCTCACCGCGGCGTGACGAGCAGTACTTC.

This clonotype showed up just a few times. The V gene is TRBV7-2, the J gene TRBJ1-2; D unclear. Germline V gene data show CDR1 as SGHTA and CDR2 as FQGNSA. This CDR3 is 15 amino acids long. Trimming left V 1 base short and J 4 bases short, with 13 bases between. The CDR3 DNA reads TGTGCCAGCAGCTTAGACGTCCCTCGATTCTATGGCTACACCTTC. Translated: CASSLDVPRFYGYTF.

This clonotype was recorded many times. The chain couples TRBV7-8 to TRBJ1-1; D unresolved. The length of the CDR3 is 13 residues. From germline, CDR1 is SGHVS and CDR2 FQNEAQ. Deletions cut 1 base from V and 12 bases from J, with 15 bases between. CDR3 DNA: TGTGCCAGCAGCTTAGGAACCACCCGTGAGACTTTCTTT. This encodes CASSLGTTRETFF.

This clonotype was counted at least ten times. The chain uses TRBV12-3 or TRBV12-4 and TRBJ2-1; no firm D call. Between the trimmed V and J ends, which lost 2 bases and 5 bases, there was a span of 10 bases. CDR3 length equals 14 residues. The CDR3 DNA sequence: TGTGCCAGCAGTTTATCTGGGAATCACAATGAGCAGTTCTTC. Protein: CASSLSGNHNEQFF.

This clonotype was counted at least ten times. V and J are TRBV7-9 and TRBJ2-7; no definite D call. V lost 2 bases, J lost 4 bases, and 9 bases lay in between. CDR1 and CDR2 (germline): SEHNR, FQNEAQ (reference sequence). The CDR3 is made up of 13 amino acids. The CDR3 spells CASSLPDTYEQYF. The CDR3 DNA sequence: TGTGCCAGCAGCTTACCAGACACGTACGAGCAGTACTTC.